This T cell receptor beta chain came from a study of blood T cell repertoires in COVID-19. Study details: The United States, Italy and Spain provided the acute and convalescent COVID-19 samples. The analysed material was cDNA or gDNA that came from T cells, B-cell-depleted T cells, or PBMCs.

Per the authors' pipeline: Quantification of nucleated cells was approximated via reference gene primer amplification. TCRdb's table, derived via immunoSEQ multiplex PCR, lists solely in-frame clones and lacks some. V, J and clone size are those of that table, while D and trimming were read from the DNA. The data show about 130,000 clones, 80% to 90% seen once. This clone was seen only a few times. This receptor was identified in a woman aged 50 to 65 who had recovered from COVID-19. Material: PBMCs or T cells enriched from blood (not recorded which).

As DNA, the CDR3 is TGTGCCAGCAGCGGAGGGACCTCCTACGAGCAGTACTTC. Protein sequence: CASSGGTSYEQYF. The V gene is TRBV2, the J gene TRBJ2-7; TRBD2 might be the D (6 bases). The CDR3 spans 13 residues. The V end was cut by 6 bases, the J end by 0 bases, with 9 bases between. Germline loops: CDR1 SNHLY, CDR2 FYNNEI.